The clone carrying this T cell receptor beta chain was observed a few times. J gave up 6 bases and V 1 base, and 0 bases lay outside the gene matches. There are 13 residues in the CDR3. Germline CDR1 reads SGHDN; CDR2 reads FVKESK. The data were obtained in a study of T cells after yellow fever vaccination. TCRdb fed the 5' RACE reads into MiXCR, producing one record per CDR3 protein. The sample includes hundreds of thousands of distinct CDR3 sequences, roughly 19% of them seen just once. This clonotype was sampled from a young man who received the YFV17D yellow fever vaccine. The J gene is TRBJ2-3, the V gene TRBV14; 8 positions match TRBD1. Source: PBMCs, taken 15 days after the yellow fever booster vaccination. The CDR3 DNA reads TGTGCCAGCAGCCAAGGACAGGGGGATACGCAGTATTTT. Protein product: CASSQGQGDTQYF.